The 17 T cell receptor beta chains in this list originate from one sample, sequenced in a study of blood T cell repertoires in COVID-19. The table came from immunoSEQ multiplex PCR; TCRdb's copy has only in-frame clones and leaves some out. The repertoire has roughly 120,000 clones, roughly 80% of them found once; the top ten carry less than 9.5%. Sequencing input: peripheral blood. These receptors were obtained from a woman aged 40 to 50 with acute or convalescent COVID-19.

The chain is built from TRBV5-1 and TRBJ2-5; TRBD2 matches at 9 bases. V dropped 4 bases and J dropped 1; count of bases not matched to a gene: 11. Per germline, CDR1 SGHRS and CDR2 YFSETQ. The CDR3 runs 17 residues. In DNA, the CDR3 is TGCGCCAGCAGCCCCGGCCCCCAGCGGGGGGTCCAAGAGACCCAGTACTTC. It codes for CASSPGPQRGVQETQYF.

The gene calls are TRBV11-2 and TRBJ2-7, with TRBD1 matching 8 bases. Per germline, CDR1 SGHAT and CDR2 FQNNGV. The trim removed 0 bases at V and 4 bases at J, leaving 8 bases unmatched. The CDR3 consists of 16 residues. The CDR3 DNA is TGTGCCAGCAGCTTAGAGTCGGCAGGGGGCTTTTACGAGCAGTACTTC. It is translated as CASSLESAGGFYEQYF.

This clone was detected a few times. The rearrangement links TRBV5-1 to TRBJ2-7, with 8 positions matching TRBD1. This CDR3 is built from 14 residues. V lost 4 bases, J lost 6 bases, and 9 bases stayed unmatched. Germline CDR1 SGHRS, CDR2 YFSETQ. CDR3: CASSVSGGFGEQYF. DNA of the CDR3: TGCGCCAGCAGCGTGTCAGGGGGCTTTGGCGAGCAGTACTTC.

The V call is TRBV7-9, the J call TRBJ2-1; tentatively, D is TRBD2 (5 bases). CDR3 length: 15 residues. Trimming took off 2 bases at V and 2 bases at J, with 10 bases between the two ends. The germline gives CDR1 SEHNR, CDR2 FQNEAQ (reference sequence). CDR3 DNA sequence: TGTGCCAGCAGCTTACGTAGCGAGCCCTACAATGAGCAGTTCTTC. It encodes CASSLRSEPYNEQFF.

The J gene is TRBJ1-6, the V gene TRBV19, with 8 bases identical to TRBD1. CDR1 is LNHDA and CDR2 is SQIVND in the germline V gene (reference sequence). The CDR3 spans 17 residues. J gave up 4 bases and V 7 bases, and 12 bases lay outside the gene matches. The CDR3 coding sequence is TGTGCCAGTAAGGGTGGCAGGGGGCCCGAGTATAATTCACCCCTCCACTTT. It codes for CASKGGRGPEYNSPLHF.

V is TRBV30 and J is TRBJ2-7; D possibly corresponds to TRBD2 (6 bases). Germline CDR1 is GTSNPN and CDR2 is SVGIG (reference sequence). V was clipped by 2 bases and J by 4 bases, with 9 bases between them. The CDR3 spans 12 residues. The CDR3 coding sequence is TGTGCCTGGAGTAAGGGGAGGTACGAGCAGTACTTC. Translation gives CAWSKGRYEQYF.

The rearrangement uses TRBV3-1 (or the pseudogene TRBV3-2) and TRBJ1-1; D is undetermined. V lost 4 bases to trimming and J lost 4 bases, with 16 bases between them. Germline V gene lookup returns CDR1 LGHDT and CDR2 YNNKEL (reference sequence). This CDR3 has 15 amino acids. The CDR3 protein is CASSLPPGEGTEAFF. The CDR3 coding sequence is TGTGCCAGCAGCCTACCCCCGGGAGAGGGCACTGAAGCTTTCTTT.

This sequence joins TRBV2 and TRBJ1-1; no clear D. Trimming removed 4 bases at V and 5 bases at J, with 11 bases between. CDR3 length: 13 amino acids. The V gene's germline CDR1 is SNHLY and CDR2 FYNNEI. CDR3 sequence reads: CASSVEARTEAFF. As DNA, the CDR3 is TGTGCCAGCAGTGTGGAGGCGCGGACTGAAGCTTTCTTT. The whole variable domain, remainder taken from reference TRBV2 and TRBJ1-1, is EPEVTQTPSHQVTQMGQEVILRCVPISNHLYFYWYRQILGQKVEFLVSFYNNEISEKSEIFDDQFSVERPDGSNFTLKIRSTKLEDSAMYFCASSVEARTEAFFGQGTRLTVV.

This chain links TRBV4-1 with TRBJ1-2; D unclear. This CDR3 region has 16 residues. V was shortened by 5 bases and J by 1 base, with 17 bases between the two germline ends. In germline, CDR1 is MGHRA, CDR2 YSYEKL. The CDR3 nucleotides read TGCGCCAGCAGCAGTAATGAGCGGGGAGTTAACTATGGCTACACCTTC. As protein: CASSSNERGVNYGYTF.

This rearrangement joins TRBV7-9 to TRBJ1-4; D perhaps matches TRBD1 (5 bases). The CDR3 sequence is 13 residues long. From germline, CDR1 is SEHNR and CDR2 FQNEAQ (reference sequence). V lost 3 bases and J lost 7, with 9 bases in between. CDR3 in amino acids: CASSFGASEKLFF. Written as DNA, the CDR3 is TGTGCCAGCAGCTTTGGGGCATCTGAAAAACTGTTTTTT.

CDR3 region: CASSPGTGLTYGYTF. CDR3 DNA: TGCGCCAGCAGCCCCGGGACAGGGCTTACCTATGGCTACACCTTC. V gene TRBV5-1 combines with J gene TRBJ1-2; 9 nucleotides line up with TRBD1. In germline, CDR1 is SGHRS, CDR2 YFSETQ. This CDR3 comprises 15 residues. Germline trimming cut 4 bases from V and 4 bases from J; bases unmatched to any gene: 8.

V is TRBV27 and J is TRBJ1-2, with 12 nucleotides matching TRBD1. The V gene's germline CDR1 is MNHEY and CDR2 SMNVEV (reference sequence). The CDR3 extends over 19 amino acids. J gave up 6 bases and V 3 bases, and 17 bases lay outside the gene matches. CDR3 sequence (DNA): TGTGCCAGCAGTTTCCAGTCCGACCGCCGGGACAGGGGGCTTGATGGCTACACCTTC. It yields the protein CASSFQSDRRDRGLDGYTF.

The chain joins TRBV5-4 to TRBJ1-1; D is unclear. The CDR3 runs to 12 residues. Germline CDR1 SGHNT, CDR2 YYREEE (reference sequence). The V gene lost 2 bases and the J gene lost 8 bases, with 10 bases spanning the gap. CDR3 in DNA: TGTGCCAGCAGCTTTCTAGGAGGGGAAGCTTTCTTT. Protein product: CASSFLGGEAFF.

In this sample, this clone turned up a few times. The chain recombines TRBV7-9 with TRBJ1-1, with a possible D match to TRBD1 (5 bases). Germline V lookup: CDR1 SEHNR, CDR2 FQNEAQ (reference sequence). V lost 5 bases to trimming and J lost 5 bases, with 15 bases between them. The CDR3 is 14 residues long. CDR3 protein: CASSGGGLRTEAFF. CDR3 sequence (DNA): TGTGCCAGCAGCGGGGGAGGGCTGCGGACTGAAGCTTTCTTT.

The rearrangement uses TRBV15 and TRBJ2-1, with 7 nucleotides matching TRBD1. The CDR3 runs to 14 residues. V shed 6 bases, J shed 6 bases, and the junction held 8 bases outside the gene matches. Germline V CDR1 and CDR2: LNHNV, YYDKDF (reference sequence). The CDR3 is CATRHPGQSNEQFF. CDR3 DNA sequence: TGTGCCACCAGACATCCGGGACAGAGCAATGAGCAGTTCTTC. Using reference TRBV15 and TRBJ2-1 for the parts outside the CDR3, the full variable domain is DAMVIQNPRYQVTQFGKPVTLSCSQTLNHNVMYWYQQKSSQAPKLLFHYYDKDFNNEADTPDNFQSRRPNTSFCFLDIRSPGLGDTAMYLCATRHPGQSNEQFFGPGTRLTVL.

The chain recombines TRBV6-6 with TRBJ2-5; perhaps TRBD2 as D (5 bases). This CDR3 is built from 13 residues. CDR1 is MNHNY and CDR2 is SVGAGI in the germline V gene (reference sequence). Trimming removed 6 bases at V and 2 bases at J, with 10 bases between. The CDR3 here is CASSLTKQETQYF. In nucleotides, the CDR3 is TGTGCCAGCAGCCTGACTAAACAAGAGACCCAGTACTTC.

This clone was detected a few times. The J gene is TRBJ2-7, the V gene TRBV5-1, with 8 bases identical to TRBD1. This CDR3 is built from 15 residues. CDR1 is SGHRS and CDR2 is YFSETQ in the germline V gene. The ends lost 4 bases at V and 4 bases at J; junction bases unmatched: 10. The CDR3 DNA follows: TGCGCCAGCAGCCCCTCGACAGGGGATCTATACGAGCAGTACTTC. Protein sequence: CASSPSTGDLYEQYF.